The 6 T cell receptor beta chains below all came from one sample that was sequenced in a study of T cell responses to AZD1222 COVID-19 vaccine. The data were produced by immunoSEQ multiplex PCR, yet TCRdb's version contains in-frame clones alone and is incomplete. The sample shows some 140,000 clones, 85% to 95% of them seen only once. The specimen was peripheral blood, collected 28 days after the second AZD1222 dose. Receptor source: an adult who received the AZD1222 COVID-19 vaccine.

The V gene is TRBV24-1, the J gene TRBJ2-1; TRBD1 matches at 7 bases. J lost 0 bases, V lost 9 bases, and 13 bases had no gene match. From germline, CDR1 is KGHDR and CDR2 SFDVKD. This CDR3 is 17 amino acids long. The chain's CDR3 is CATGPPGGTDSYNEQFF. The CDR3 DNA is TGTGCCACCGGACCCCCAGGGGGAACCGACTCCTACAATGAGCAGTTCTTC.

The chain links TRBV19 to TRBJ1-1; D not certain. V dropped 3 bases and J dropped 0 bases, with 11 bases sitting between them. The CDR3 length is 15 residues. The germline V gene has CDR1 LNHDA and CDR2 SQIVND (reference sequence). CDR3: CASSIRAILNTEAFF. CDR3 coding DNA: TGTGCCAGTAGTATCCGGGCGATACTGAACACTGAAGCTTTCTTT.

The rearrangement uses TRBV4-1 and TRBJ1-4; no firm D call. The length of the CDR3 is 15 residues. The V and J ends lost 4 bases and 3 bases respectively, with 12 bases between them. Germline loops: CDR1 MGHRA, CDR2 YSYEKL. The CDR3 reads CASSPMGLANEKLFF. DNA of the CDR3: TGCGCCAGCAGCCCAATGGGTTTGGCTAATGAAAAACTGTTTTTT.

The chain employs TRBV19 and TRBJ1-1, with D possibly matching TRBD1 (5 bases). The CDR3 extends over 13 amino acids. Trimming took 5 bases from V and 1 from J, leaving 8 bases between them. Germline V CDR1 and CDR2: LNHDA, SQIVND (reference sequence). In DNA form, the CDR3 reads TGTGCCAGTAGTCGGGGCAGGAACACTGAAGCTTTCTTT. Its translation is CASSRGRNTEAFF.

This chain uses TRBV5-4 with TRBJ2-1, with 7 bases that match TRBD1. The germline V gene encodes CDR1 SGHNT and CDR2 YYREEE (reference sequence). The V gene end was trimmed by 4 bases and the J gene end by 4 bases; junction bases not matched to a gene: 8. CDR3 length: 15 residues. The CDR3: CASSSGTAVYNEQFF. The DNA of the CDR3 is TGTGCCAGCAGCAGTGGGACAGCCGTTTACAATGAGCAGTTCTTC.

The V and J genes are TRBV2 and TRBJ2-5; D is uncertain. The CDR3 loop spans 13 amino acids. Germline V gives CDR1 SNHLY, CDR2 FYNNEI. V was pared by 1 base and J by 8 bases, with 11 bases between. The CDR3 DNA reads TGTGCCAGCAGTGAAGACCAAATGCGCACCCAGTACTTC. Translation: CASSEDQMRTQYF. Filled out from reference TRBV2 and TRBJ2-5, the complete variable domain reads EPEVTQTPSHQVTQMGQEVILRCVPISNHLYFYWYRQILGQKVEFLVSFYNNEISEKSEIFDDQFSVERPDGSNFTLKIRSTKLEDSAMYFCASSEDQMRTQYFGPGTRLLVL.